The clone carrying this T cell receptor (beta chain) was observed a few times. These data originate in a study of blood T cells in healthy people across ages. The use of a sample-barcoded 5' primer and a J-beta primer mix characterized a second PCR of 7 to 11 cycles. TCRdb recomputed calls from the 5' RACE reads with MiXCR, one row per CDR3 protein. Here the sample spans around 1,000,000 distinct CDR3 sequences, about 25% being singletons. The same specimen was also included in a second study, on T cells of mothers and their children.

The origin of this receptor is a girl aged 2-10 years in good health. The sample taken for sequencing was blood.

The CDR3 region is CASSRVSGTSTDTQYF. CDR3 DNA sequence: TGTGCCAGCAGCCGGGTCTCCGGAACTAGCACAGATACGCAGTATTTT. V is TRBV7-2 and J is TRBJ2-3; no clear D. Germline loops: CDR1 SGHTA, CDR2 FQGNSA. This CDR3 region has 16 residues. Trimming shortened V by 5 bases and J by 0 bases, and 15 bases separated the two germline ends.